These 24 T cell receptor beta chains were all obtained from the same sample, sequenced in a study of cytomegalovirus exposure and HLA in healthy donors. PCR primers comprised 60 Vbeta and 13 Jbeta primers. Using immunoSEQ multiplex PCR, the repertoire was profiled, and TCRdb retains in-frame clones only, with some absent. The data show 170,000 or so clones, 65% to 85% seen once. The sequencing input was PBMCs. The receptors were gathered from a male donor in good health and CMV-seropositive.

The chain recombines TRBV7-9 with TRBJ1-1, with D uncertain. Trimming took off 1 base at V and 5 bases at J, with 8 bases between the two ends. Per germline, CDR1 SEHNR and CDR2 FQNEAQ (reference sequence). The CDR3 is 13 residues long. The CDR3 DNA reads as TGTGCCAGCAGCTTAGTGACCGGGACTGAAGCTTTCTTT. This encodes CASSLVTGTEAFF.

The V gene is TRBV5-4, the J gene TRBJ2-7; TRBD1 aligns across 7 bases. The CDR3 spans 14 residues. Trimming took 1 base from V and 4 from J; bases not matched to a gene: 5. Germline-derived CDR1 and CDR2 are SGHNT and YYREEE (reference sequence). In DNA form, the CDR3 reads TGTGCCAGCAGCTTGAGGGACAGCCCATACGAGCAGTACTTC. It specifies CASSLRDSPYEQYF.

The chain employs TRBV7-2 and TRBJ1-1; 7 bases line up with TRBD1. Trimming cost V 5 bases and J 3 bases; bases outside gene matches: 3. Germline V CDR1 and CDR2: SGHTA, FQGNSA. The CDR3 runs to 13 residues. CDR3 sequence (DNA): TGTGCCAGCAGCACGCAGGGGGACACTGAAGCTTTCTTT. Protein sequence: CASSTQGDTEAFF.

Of note for this clone: An end of the junction differs from the germline gene, which may be a read error. V is TRBV7-7 and J is TRBJ2-7, with 8 bases fitting TRBD1. The CDR3 is 13 amino acids. Germline CDR1 and CDR2: SSHAT and FNYEAQ (reference sequence). The CDR3 nucleotides are TGTGCTAGCAGCCGAGACAGGGGCTACGAGCAGTACTTC. It codes for CASSRDRGYEQYF.

The chain uses TRBV5-5 and TRBJ2-5; 13 bases line up with TRBD2. The trim removed 4 bases at V and 5 bases at J, leaving 5 bases unmatched. Germline V gene data show CDR1 as SGHKS and CDR2 as YYEKEE (reference sequence). This CDR3 region has 15 residues. CDR3 in amino acids: CASSLRTSGSETQYF. In DNA form, the CDR3 reads TGTGCCAGCAGCCTTCGGACTAGCGGGAGTGAGACCCAGTACTTC.

The chain joins TRBV14 to TRBJ1-1; D gene ambiguous. The CDR3 totals 13 residues. Germline V CDR1 and CDR2: SGHDN, FVKESK. Trimming removed 5 bases from V and 4 bases from J, with 11 bases in between. CDR3 bases: TGTGCCAGCAGCGAGAGGGAACTCACTGAAGCTTTCTTT. Translating it yields CASSERELTEAFF.

The chain couples TRBV7-2 to TRBJ2-7; TRBD2 matches 7 bases. This CDR3 comprises 17 residues. After removal of 4 bases from V and 3 bases from J, the junction contained 15 bases not matched to a gene. Per germline, CDR1 SGHTA and CDR2 FQGNSA. CDR3 sequence (DNA): TGTGCCAGCAGCTCCCGGGAGGATCCCTATCACATCTACGAGCAGTACTTC. Protein: CASSSREDPYHIYEQYF.

This rearrangement joins TRBV10-3 to TRBJ1-5; D is possibly TRBD1 (5 bases). The CDR3 is 14 amino acids. V lost 6 bases, J lost 3 bases, and 12 bases lay in between. CDR1 ENHRY and CDR2 SYGVKD come from the germline V gene. As DNA, the CDR3 is TGTGCCATCAGGGGGGGGGAGTTCAATCAGCCCCAGCATTTT. Translating gives CAIRGGEFNQPQHF.

This clone has just a few counts. J is TRBJ2-3 and V is TRBV10-3; 8 positions agree with TRBD2. CDR1 ENHRY and CDR2 SYGVKD come from the germline V gene. The J segment lost 1 base and the V segment lost 2 bases, leaving 8 bases of the junction unmatched. There are 17 residues in the CDR3. CDR3 sequence (DNA): TGTGCCATCAGTGAGCCTCGATCGGGAGGGGGCACAGATACGCAGTATTTT. It translates to CAISEPRSGGGTDTQYF.

The CDR3, as DNA: TGTGCCTGGAGTGTACTGCCGGGGGGGACCCAGTACTTC. Translation gives CAWSVLPGGTQYF. This chain joins TRBV30 and TRBJ2-5, with 7 bases matching TRBD2. With V trimmed by 0 bases and J by 7 bases, 5 bases remained unmatched. Looked up from germline, CDR1 is GTSNPN and CDR2 is SVGIG (reference sequence). The CDR3 consists of 13 residues.

The rearrangement links TRBV27 to TRBJ2-1; a possible D gene is TRBD2 (6 bases). This CDR3 spans 15 amino acids. Germline V CDR1 and CDR2: MNHEY, SMNVEV (reference sequence). V lost 8 bases to trimming and J lost 4 bases, with 18 bases between them. The CDR3 protein is CASLPRRGAYNEQFF. Here the CDR3 DNA reads TGTGCCAGCCTCCCGAGGAGGGGAGCATACAATGAGCAGTTCTTC.

As for this clone: One end of the junction fails to match germline, which may point to a read error. CDR3 DNA sequence: TGTTCCAGCAGCTTACGGCAGGGGGCTCCTTTCTACAATGAGCAGTTCTTC. Its translation: CSSSLRQGAPFYNEQFF. The chain is built from TRBV7-9 and TRBJ2-1; TRBD1 agrees at 8 bases. The CDR3 is 17 amino acids. CDR1 and CDR2 (germline): SEHNR, FQNEAQ (reference sequence).

This clone was recorded a few times. This chain joins TRBV7-2 and TRBJ2-5; perhaps TRBD2 as D (6 bases). The end of the DNA fits TRBJ2-7 better, so the J call may be wrong. The germline V gene encodes CDR1 SGHTA and CDR2 FQGNSA. CDR3 size: 13 residues. The CDR3 DNA reads TGTGCCAGCAGCCAACCGGGACTCTACGAGCAGTACTTC. Translated, it gives CASSQPGLYEQYF.

This chain uses TRBV4-3 with TRBJ2-7, with TRBD1 matching 7 bases. Germline V gene data show CDR1 as LGHNA and CDR2 as YSLEER. There are 15 residues in the CDR3. V lost 0 bases, J lost 7 bases, and 9 bases stayed unmatched. The CDR3 sequence: CASSQDPGQVGEQYF. The DNA of the CDR3 is TGCGCCAGCAGCCAAGATCCTGGACAGGTTGGAGAGCAGTACTTC.

A single count supports this clone. The CDR3 is CASRPGGGRADEQYF. In nucleotides, the CDR3 is TGTGCCAGCAGGCCGGGGGGCGGGAGGGCCGACGAGCAGTACTTC. This rearrangement joins TRBV7-9 to TRBJ2-7, with 9 bases fitting TRBD2. CDR3 length: 15 amino acids. V was pared by 6 bases and J by 5 bases, with 11 bases of the junction left unmatched. In germline, CDR1 is SEHNR, CDR2 FQNEAQ (reference sequence).

J is TRBJ2-3 and V is TRBV9, with 11 nucleotides matching TRBD2. V lost 5 bases and J lost 3; bases outside the gene matches: 5. The CDR3 spans 15 residues. CDR1 SGDLS and CDR2 YYNGEE come from the germline V gene. CDR3: CASSFSGRATDTQYF. DNA for the CDR3: TGTGCCAGCAGTTTTAGCGGGAGGGCTACAGATACGCAGTATTTT.

The chain uses TRBV5-6 and TRBJ2-5, with D perhaps matching TRBD1 (5 bases). The germline V and J ends were trimmed by 0 bases and 5 bases, with 17 bases remaining between them. Germline CDR1 SGHDT, CDR2 YYEEEE. There are 16 residues in the CDR3. The CDR3 DNA is TGTGCCAGCAGCTTGGATGTCACAGGCAACGGCGAGACCCAGTACTTC. The encoded protein is CASSLDVTGNGETQYF.

The chain is built from TRBV29-1 and TRBJ2-3; TRBD2 aligns across 13 bases. CDR1 SQVTM and CDR2 ANQGSEA come from the germline V gene. J gave up 3 bases and V 1 base, and 13 bases lay outside the gene matches. This CDR3 region has 19 residues. The CDR3 loop is CSVEGLPLLAGGPTDTQYF. In nucleotides, the CDR3 is TGCAGCGTTGAAGGCCTCCCCTTACTAGCGGGAGGGCCAACAGATACGCAGTATTTT.

V usage is TRBV2 and J usage is TRBJ1-1, with a possible D match to TRBD1 (6 bases). V lost 3 bases and J 11 bases, leaving 19 bases between the germline ends. CDR3 length: 14 residues. Per germline, CDR1 SNHLY and CDR2 FYNNEI. The CDR3 loop reads CASSEKGRQGHAFF. As DNA, the CDR3 is TGTGCCAGCAGTGAGAAAGGACGGCAGGGGCATGCTTTCTTT. Based on the CDR3 plus reference TRBV2 and TRBJ1-1, the full variable domain is EPEVTQTPSHQVTQMGQEVILRCVPISNHLYFYWYRQILGQKVEFLVSFYNNEISEKSEIFDDQFSVERPDGSNFTLKIRSTKLEDSAMYFCASSEKGRQGHAFFGQGTRLTVV.

This chain connects TRBV28 to TRBJ1-2, with TRBD1 as a possible D gene (6 bases). The CDR3 loop spans 13 amino acids. V dropped 4 bases and J dropped 6 bases, with 12 bases sitting between them. CDR1 and CDR2 (germline): MDHEN, SYDVKM. CDR3 sequence reads: CASSSRGGNGYTF. The CDR3 DNA follows: TGTGCCAGCAGTTCCAGGGGTGGTAATGGCTACACCTTC.

The genes are TRBV7-3 and TRBJ2-1; the match to TRBD2 covers 10 bases. The CDR3 totals 15 residues. Germline V gene lookup returns CDR1 SGHTA and CDR2 FQGTGA. The V segment lost 1 base and the J segment 9 bases; nucleotides outside the gene matches: 6. The DNA of the CDR3 is TGTGCCAGCAGCTTAATAGCGGGAGGTCAGGGTGAGCAGTTCTTC. Translation gives CASSLIAGGQGEQFF.

In DNA form, the CDR3 reads TGTGCCAGCAGCCAAGAGGGGACTAGCGGGAGGGTACTGTTCACCCAGTACTTC. Protein: CASSQEGTSGRVLFTQYF. This chain uses TRBV4-2 with TRBJ2-5, with 16 bases fitting TRBD2. The CDR3 is 18 residues long. Per the germline V gene, CDR1 is LGHNA and CDR2 is YNFKEQ. The junction had 9 bases not matched to a gene; V was cut back by 0 bases and J by 8 bases.

This clone was picked up one time. CDR3 in amino acids: CASSFRTSGEAYNEQFF. The CDR3 nucleotides read TGTGCCAGCAGTTTTAGGACTAGCGGGGAAGCCTACAATGAGCAGTTCTTC. The rearrangement uses TRBV27 and TRBJ2-1; 12 bases are a match to TRBD2. With V trimmed by 3 bases and J by 2 bases, 5 bases remained unmatched. The V gene's germline CDR1 is MNHEY and CDR2 SMNVEV (reference sequence). The CDR3 is 17 residues long.

The chain joins TRBV6-4 to TRBJ2-1; 10 bases are shared with TRBD2. The CDR3 contains 17 residues. The V segment lost 4 bases and the J segment 2 bases; nucleotides outside the gene matches: 8. The germline V gene has CDR1 MRHNA and CDR2 SNTAGT. The CDR3 sequence: CASSVSSGRGAYNEQFF. The CDR3 DNA reads as TGTGCCAGCAGTGTGTCTAGCGGGAGAGGGGCCTACAATGAGCAGTTCTTC.